The rows below give T cell receptor beta chains drawn from one sample of a study of response to subunit inactivated influenza vaccine. TCRdb analysed the RT-PCR reads with MiXCR anew, one entry per CDR3 protein. This sample has roughly 550,000 distinct CDR3 sequences, with under 30% found just once. The same sample was also studied in work on T cells expressing NK-cell markers.

Here the sequenced sample was CD4+ T cells sorted from PBMCs, taken roughly 12 days after vaccination. Every receptor here comes from a man between 45 and 60 years old who received an inactivated influenza vaccine. CDR3s include the opening cysteine and the closing phenylalanine or tryptophan. D genes are given only for firm matches. Not every row has a clone size; where given, it reads once, few, many or a size class.

clone_size	d_call	v_call	j_call	cdr3_aa	cdr3_nt
.	.	TRBV5-5	TRBJ2-3	CASSPSPQGADTQYF	TGTGCCAGCAGCCCATCCCCTCAGGGAGCCGATACGCAGTATTTT
many	TRBD2	TRBV6-2/TRBV6-3	TRBJ2-5	CASSRGLAGTTQYF	TGTGCCAGCAGTCGCGGACTAGCGGGGACGACCCAGTACTTC
.	TRBD2	TRBV30	TRBJ2-1	CAWSSSGSSEQFF	TGTGCCTGGAGTTCCAGCGGGAGCTCCGAGCAGTTCTTC
few	.	TRBV15	TRBJ2-1	CATSRGRPAGHNEQFF	TGTGCCACCTCCCGGGGGCGACCCGCAGGGCACAATGAGCAGTTCTTC
.	TRBD1	TRBV4-2	TRBJ2-7	CASSQGTGDKGEQYF	TGTGCCAGCAGCCAAGGTACAGGGGATAAGGGCGAGCAGTACTTC
few	TRBD1	TRBV20-1	TRBJ2-5	CSARIYISRTGTQYF	TGCAGTGCTAGGATCTATATTTCCCGGACAGGGACCCAGTACTTC
.	.	TRBV27	TRBJ1-1	CASRRSGGRFEAFF	TGTGCCAGCCGGCGGTCGGGGGGTAGATTTGAAGCTTTCTTT
once	.	TRBV27	TRBJ2-7	CASSPLATIYEQYF	TGTGCCAGCAGTCCCCTAGCTACGATCTACGAGCAGTACTTC
.	.	TRBV7-9	TRBJ1-1	CASSPRVLDTEAFF	TGTGCCAGCAGCCCCAGGGTACTGGACACTGAAGCTTTCTTT
.	.	TRBV30	TRBJ2-1	CAWSVQARQFF	TGTGCCTGGAGTGTACAGGCAAGGCAGTTCTTC
few	TRBD1	TRBV20-1	TRBJ1-5	CSARKAGTGGTYSNQPQHF	TGCAGTGCTAGAAAAGCCGGGACAGGGGGGACCTATAGCAATCAGCCCCAGCATTTT
few	.	TRBV19	TRBJ2-3	CASSIDGRTDTQYF	TGTGCCAGTAGTATAGACGGTCGCACAGATACGCAGTATTTT
many	TRBD1	TRBV10-3	TRBJ2-5	CAISESLGQGSSQETQYF	TGTGCCATCAGTGAGTCCCTAGGACAGGGGAGTTCCCAAGAGACCCAGTACTTC
few	.	TRBV7-2	TRBJ2-7	CASSERRTTPQYF	TGTGCCAGCAGCGAACGGCGGACAACGCCCCAGTACTTC
.	TRBD1	TRBV10-1	TRBJ2-2	CASSESYGAGGSGELFF	TGCGCCAGCAGTGAGTCCTATGGGGCAGGGGGCTCCGGGGAGCTGTTTTTT
few	TRBD2	TRBV5-1	TRBJ2-2	CASSPFERAGVAGELFF	TGCGCCAGCAGCCCATTCGAGAGAGCGGGAGTGGCCGGGGAGCTGTTTTTT
few	.	TRBV6-1	TRBJ1-2	CASSITGWSRLYGYTF	TGTGCCAGCAGCATTACCGGATGGAGCCGATTATATGGCTACACCTTC
.	.	TRBV28	TRBJ2-2	CASSLLLPGELFF	TGTGCCAGCAGTTTATTGCTCCCCGGGGAGCTGTTTTTT
few	TRBD2	TRBV11-2	TRBJ2-7	CASSHIRNAGGLYEQYF	TGTGCCAGCAGCCATATTCGAAATGCGGGGGGGCTCTACGAGCAGTACTTC
few	.	TRBV6-2/TRBV6-3	TRBJ2-6	CASVGFSGANVLTF	TGTGCCAGCGTGGGGTTCTCTGGGGCCAACGTCCTGACTTTC
.	.	TRBV20-1	TRBJ2-7	CSALLTGNYEQYF	TGCAGTGCCCTCTTGACAGGAAACTACGAGCAGTACTTC
.	TRBD1	TRBV2	TRBJ1-6	CASSSGLRGTANSPLHF	TGTGCCAGCAGTTCCGGGCTTCGGGGGACAGCGAATTCACCCCTCCACTTT
.	TRBD1	TRBV27	TRBJ2-2	CASSFPGRTGTKLFF	TGTGCCAGCAGTTTCCCTGGACGGACAGGGACGAAGCTGTTTTTT
many	TRBD1	TRBV10-3	TRBJ1-4	CAISEDRDREKLFF	TGTGCCATCAGTGAGGACAGGGACCGTGAAAAACTGTTTTTT
few	TRBD1	TRBV10-3	TRBJ2-2	CAIDGTGPNTGELFF	TGTGCCATCGATGGGACAGGGCCGAACACCGGGGAGCTGTTTTTT
many	TRBD1	TRBV12-3/TRBV12-4	TRBJ2-6	CASRTGPVLTF	TGTGCCAGCAGGACAGGGCCCGTCCTGACTTTC
.	TRBD2	TRBV6-2/TRBV6-3	TRBJ2-3	CASIGLAGDTQYF	TGTGCCAGCATTGGACTAGCGGGGGATACGCAGTATTTT
many	TRBD1	TRBV24-1	TRBJ2-3	CATSDWTGGTDTQYF	TGTGCCACCAGTGATTGGACAGGGGGCACAGATACGCAGTATTTT
.	TRBD1	TRBV5-1	TRBJ2-7	CASSRGEGADYEQYF	TGCGCCAGCAGCCGCGGCGAGGGGGCGGACTACGAGCAGTACTTC
few	.	TRBV6-1	TRBJ2-2	CASREVGGNTGELFF	TGTGCCAGCAGGGAGGTGGGGGGAAACACCGGGGAGCTGTTTTTT
few	TRBD1	TRBV20-1	TRBJ2-7	CSARGSRGQNEQYF	TGCAGTGCTAGAGGGAGCAGGGGGCAAAACGAGCAGTACTTC
.	.	TRBV18	TRBJ1-2	CASSPGADYGYTF	TGTGCCAGCTCACCAGGAGCGGACTATGGCTACACCTTC
few	.	TRBV7-3	TRBJ1-6	CASSKYGRGVSSYNSPLHF	TGTGCCAGCAGCAAGTACGGACGAGGCGTGAGCTCCTATAATTCACCCCTCCACTTT
many	.	TRBV7-2	TRBJ1-4	CASSLAQGATNEKLFF	TGTGCCAGCAGCTTAGCACAGGGTGCAACTAATGAAAAACTGTTTTTT
.	.	TRBV5-4	TRBJ2-3	CASSVGTAPDTQYF	TGTGCCAGCAGCGTGGGGACTGCCCCAGATACGCAGTATTTT
.	TRBD1	TRBV7-2	TRBJ2-7	CASSDRGLEQYF	TGTGCCAGCAGCGACAGGGGGCTCGAGCAGTACTTC
.	TRBD2	TRBV13	TRBJ2-1	CASSYRGTSGRGEQFF	TGTGCCAGCAGCTACCGCGGGACTAGCGGGAGAGGGGAGCAGTTCTTC
.	.	TRBV5-5	TRBJ2-7	CASSLLAGRSYEQYF	TGTGCCAGCAGCTTGCTTGCGGGGAGGTCCTACGAGCAGTACTTC
.	.	TRBV30	TRBJ2-7	CAWREGQTYEQYF	TGTGCCTGGAGGGAGGGACAAACCTACGAGCAGTACTTC
few	.	TRBV10-3	TRBJ1-1	CAISEGQSNTEAFF	TGTGCCATCAGTGAGGGACAGTCAAACACTGAAGCTTTCTTT
.	TRBD1	TRBV4-3	TRBJ1-2	CASSHDRDSGYTF	TGCGCCAGCAGCCACGACAGGGATAGTGGCTACACCTTC
few	.	TRBV5-5	TRBJ2-7	CASSPWAVPFEQYF	TGTGCCAGCAGCCCGTGGGCGGTACCATTTGAGCAGTACTTC
few	.	TRBV15	TRBJ1-1	CATSRDIGEAFF	TGTGCCACCAGCAGAGATATTGGTGAAGCTTTCTTT
.	.	TRBV6-2/TRBV6-3	TRBJ1-2	CASSYGAAPGGYTF	TGTGCCAGCAGTTACGGTGCGGCGCCGGGAGGCTACACCTTC
.	TRBD1	TRBV12-3/TRBV12-4	TRBJ1-6	CASSWVQGNSPLHF	TGTGCCAGCAGTTGGGTACAGGGGAATTCACCCCTCCACTTT
few	.	TRBV4-1	TRBJ2-6	CASRHDDSGANVLTF	TGCGCCAGTCGACACGACGACTCTGGGGCCAACGTCCTGACTTTC
.	TRBD1	TRBV3-1	TRBJ1-1	CASSPGTGMNTEAFF	TGTGCCAGCAGCCCAGGGACAGGGATGAACACTGAAGCTTTCTTT
.	TRBD2	TRBV12-3/TRBV12-4	TRBJ2-1	CASSLGAGGVNEQFF	TGTGCCAGCAGTTTAGGAGCGGGAGGGGTGAATGAGCAGTTCTTC
.	TRBD2	TRBV20-1	TRBJ2-3	CSAYGLGSTDTQYF	TGCAGTGCTTACGGACTAGGGAGCACAGATACGCAGTATTTT
.	.	TRBV28	TRBJ1-2	CASRTGPGVILHGYTF	TGTGCCAGCCGAACTGGCCCCGGGGTTATTCTCCATGGCTACACCTTC
few	.	TRBV6-2/TRBV6-3	TRBJ1-5	CASSRDIDRQPQHF	TGTGCCAGCAGCCGTGACATCGACCGTCAGCCCCAGCATTTT
few	.	TRBV7-2	TRBJ2-3	CASSLAVDRTDTQYF	TGTGCCAGCAGCTTAGCCGTGGACCGCACAGATACGCAGTATTTT
few	.	TRBV20-1	TRBJ2-3	CSAREDSPGTDTQYF	TGCAGTGCTAGAGAAGACTCTCCTGGGACAGATACGCAGTATTTT